This T cell receptor (beta chain) was recorded in a study of blood T cell repertoires in COVID-19. Study at large: The origin of the acute and convalescent COVID-19 samples was the United States, Italy and Spain. PBMCs, B-cell-depleted T cells, or T cells were the source of the cDNA or gDNA that made up the material.

Original processing methods: Estimation of nucleated cell counts was performed using reference gene primer amplification. The method was immunoSEQ multiplex PCR; TCRdb's version includes in-frame clones alone and lacks a portion of them. D and trimming were read from the DNA, whereas the V and J calls and clone size are those reported in that table. The top ten hold around 50% of the sample, which has 45,000 to 50,000 clones, over 80% seen once. The germline V gene encodes CDR1 SGHDT and CDR2 YYEEEE. The CDR3 is 16 residues long. Trimming cost V 5 bases and J 5 bases, with 19 bases left between them.

The chain links TRBV5-6 to TRBJ2-2; D is undetermined. This TCR came from a man aged 70 or older with acute or convalescent COVID-19. The sequenced material came from peripheral blood. As DNA, the CDR3 is TGTGCCAGCAGGCAAGAAGTGGCAGGCGTTACCGGGGAGCTGTTTTTT. This encodes CASRQEVAGVTGELFF. Combining the CDR3 with reference TRBV5-6 and TRBJ2-2 gives the whole variable domain DAGVTQSPTHLIKTRGQQVTLRCSPKSGHDTVSWYQQALGQGPQFIFQYYEEEERQRGNFPDRFSGHQFPNYSSELNVNALLLGDSALYLCASRQEVAGVTGELFFGEGSRLTVL.